One and the same sample provided the 21 T cell receptor beta chains below, sequenced in a study of CD8+ T cells in alopecia areata. Treatment denoted: oral pan-JAK inhibitor, 5-10 mg twice daily. Sequencing used cDNA as its template, made by extracting RNA and reverse transcribing it. The assay was immunoSEQ multiplex PCR, and TCRdb's table has in-frame clones only and misses some. The data contain 200,000 to 250,000 clones, approximately 45% of them seen just once; the ten biggest clones take up roughly 2.8%. The sample here was CD4+ T cells sorted from blood, taken at approximately week 37, from a patient treated with tofacitinib. The receptors derive from a human donor with alopecia areata.

V is TRBV29-1 and J is TRBJ2-5; 9 bases are a match to TRBD2. After removal of 2 bases from V and 2 bases from J, the junction contained 6 bases not matched to a gene. This CDR3 is built from 15 residues. CDR1 is SQVTM and CDR2 is ANQGSEA in the germline V gene. CDR3 DNA: TGCAGCGTTGAACTAGCGGGATTTCGACAAGAGACCCAGTACTTC. As protein: CSVELAGFRQETQYF.

V usage is TRBV27 and J usage is TRBJ2-3; D could derive from TRBD1 or TRBD2 (5 bases each). CDR3 length: 17 amino acids. Trimming cost V 3 bases and J 3 bases, with 19 bases left between them. Germline lookup yields CDR1 MNHEY and CDR2 SMNVEV (reference sequence). CDR3 coding DNA: TGTGCCAGCAGTTTCCTAGGGACCTCTCTAGCAACAGATACGCAGTATTTT. Amino acids: CASSFLGTSLATDTQYF.

This clone was detected only once. This sequence joins TRBV5-1 and TRBJ2-5; 7 bases match TRBD1. Germline assignment: CDR1 SGHRS and CDR2 YFSETQ. V trimming: 3 bases; J trimming: 4 bases; junction bases outside the gene matches: 6. CDR3 size: 14 residues. This CDR3 reads CASSYTGERETQYF. CDR3 bases: TGCGCCAGCAGCTATACAGGGGAGCGAGAGACCCAGTACTTC.

This chain joins TRBV5-5 and TRBJ2-2; the match to TRBD1 covers 7 bases. This CDR3 has 13 amino acids. The V segment lost 4 bases and the J segment 6 bases; nucleotides outside the gene matches: 3. Germline V gene sequence: CDR1 SGHKS, CDR2 YYEKEE (reference sequence). CDR3 in amino acids: CASSETGPGELFF. In nucleotides, the CDR3 is TGTGCCAGCAGCGAGACAGGGCCCGGGGAGCTGTTTTTT.

The chain combines TRBV29-1 with TRBJ2-5; D may match TRBD1 or TRBD2 (7 bases each). The CDR3 is 13 residues long. V lost 6 bases and J lost 5, with 16 bases in between. From germline, CDR1 is SQVTM and CDR2 ANQGSEA. The CDR3 spells CSVSGGAGETQYF. CDR3 in DNA: TGCAGCGTGTCAGGGGGGGCTGGGGAGACCCAGTACTTC.

This chain joins TRBV5-4 and TRBJ2-6; TRBD1 agrees at 7 bases. The CDR3 totals 18 residues. The V segment lost 4 bases and the J segment 0 bases; nucleotides outside the gene matches: 10. The germline V gene encodes CDR1 SGHNT and CDR2 YYREEE (reference sequence). The CDR3 DNA follows: TGTGCCAGCAGCCTCCCACCGGGACAGCACTCTGGGGCCAACGTCCTGACTTTC. This codes for CASSLPPGQHSGANVLTF.

This clone occurred a few times. V usage is TRBV27 and J usage is TRBJ2-7; maybe TRBD1 (6 bases). Germline-derived CDR1 and CDR2 are MNHEY and SMNVEV (reference sequence). V gave up 5 bases and J gave up 2 bases, with 16 bases separating them. The length of the CDR3 is 15 residues. The CDR3 protein is CASSKETGPAYEQYF. CDR3 coding DNA: TGTGCCAGCAGTAAGGAGACAGGTCCTGCCTACGAGCAGTACTTC.

V gene TRBV5-1 combines with J gene TRBJ2-1; TRBD2 aligns across 8 bases. V was pared by 4 bases and J by 1 base, with 4 bases of the junction left unmatched. Per germline, CDR1 SGHRS and CDR2 YFSETQ. CDR3 length: 15 residues. CDR3 loop: CASSGTSLSYNEQFF. CDR3 nucleotide sequence: TGCGCCAGCAGCGGGACTAGTCTTTCCTACAATGAGCAGTTCTTC.

This chain joins TRBV29-1 and TRBJ2-7, with a tentative D call TRBD1 (6 bases). This CDR3 contains 14 residues. The germline V gene has CDR1 SQVTM and CDR2 ANQGSEA. The V and J ends lost 3 bases and 7 bases respectively, with 19 bases between them. The CDR3 reads CSVEGRGLGGEQYF. CDR3 DNA sequence: TGCAGCGTTGAGGGTAGGGGTCTAGGGGGTGAGCAGTACTTC.

The V and J genes are TRBV4-3 and TRBJ2-5; D not certain. Per the germline V gene, CDR1 is LGHNA and CDR2 is YSLEER. The CDR3 has 12 amino acids. The ends were cut back, 1 base at V and 5 bases at J, with 5 bases in the middle. The CDR3 is CASSQAGETQYF. Written as DNA, the CDR3 is TGCGCCAGCAGCCAAGCCGGGGAGACCCAGTACTTC.

This clone came up a few times. This chain uses TRBV7-6 with TRBJ2-1, with TRBD2 matching over 15 bases. Germline V gene lookup returns CDR1 SGHVS and CDR2 FNYEAQ. The CDR3 has 16 residues. J gave up 8 bases and V 0 bases, and 2 bases lay outside the gene matches. CDR3 sequence: CASSLAGLAGGDEQFF. CDR3 nucleotide sequence: TGTGCCAGCAGCTTAGCCGGACTAGCGGGGGGGGATGAGCAGTTCTTC.

This clone came up a few times. This chain joins TRBV29-1 and TRBJ1-1; 8 positions agree with TRBD1. The V gene's germline CDR1 is SQVTM and CDR2 ANQGSEA. V lost 8 bases to trimming and J lost 0 bases; unmatched junction nucleotides: 11. The CDR3 has 15 amino acids. CDR3 bases: TGCAGCTCCAAAGCGCAGGGGGCCATGAACACTGAAGCTTTCTTT. Translating gives CSSKAQGAMNTEAFF.

The J gene is TRBJ2-2, the V gene TRBV5-1; no reliable D call. Per the germline V gene, CDR1 is SGHRS and CDR2 is YFSETQ. V was clipped by 5 bases and J by 0 bases, with 11 bases between them. The CDR3 covers 15 residues. This CDR3 reads CASRVLGPNTGELFF. The DNA for the CDR3 is TGCGCCAGCAGAGTCTTAGGACCGAACACCGGGGAGCTGTTTTTT.

The chain carries TRBV30 and TRBJ1-4; D is unclear. Looked up from germline, CDR1 is GTSNPN and CDR2 is SVGIG (reference sequence). V dropped 3 bases and J dropped 7 bases, with 9 bases sitting between them. CDR3 length: 12 residues. CDR3: CAWSPIVEKLFF. The CDR3 bases are TGTGCCTGGAGCCCGATAGTTGAAAAACTGTTTTTT. The variable domain in full, completed from reference TRBV30 and TRBJ1-4, reads SQTIHQWPATLVQPVGSPLSLECTVEGTSNPNLYWYRQAAGRGLQLLFYSVGIGQISSEVPQNLSASRPQDRQFILSSKKLLLSDSGFYLCAWSPIVEKLFFGSGTQLSVL.

This clone has only a few counts. The CDR3 is CSVGSLRGNEQFF. Written as DNA, the CDR3 is TGCAGCGTTGGGTCCCTCCGGGGAAATGAGCAGTTCTTC. V usage is TRBV29-1 and J usage is TRBJ2-1; maybe TRBD2 (5 bases). The CDR3 spans 13 residues. Germline V gene sequence: CDR1 SQVTM, CDR2 ANQGSEA. Between the trimmed V and J ends, which lost 4 bases and 7 bases, there was a span of 14 bases.

The rearrangement uses TRBV30 and TRBJ1-5; D may be TRBD1 (5 bases). This CDR3 is built from 12 residues. Germline values: CDR1 GTSNPN, CDR2 SVGIG (reference sequence). Trimming removed 2 bases at V and 10 bases at J, with 12 bases between. The CDR3: CAWSQGLGPQHF. The CDR3 nucleotides read TGTGCCTGGAGTCAGGGACTTGGACCCCAGCATTTT.

The chain links TRBV23-1 to TRBJ2-1; D is uncertain. TRBV23-1 is an ORF; its function is uncertain. Between the trimmed V and J ends, which lost 7 bases and 1 base, there was a span of 14 bases. The CDR3 covers 15 residues. Here the CDR3 reads CASMSRPTSYNEQFF. The CDR3 coding sequence is TGCGCCAGCATGTCACGGCCTACTTCCTACAATGAGCAGTTCTTC.

This clone was detected only a few times. This rearrangement joins TRBV19 to TRBJ2-1; D remains ambiguous. Germline assignment: CDR1 LNHDA and CDR2 SQIVND (reference sequence). This CDR3 spans 12 amino acids. V lost 4 bases and J lost 6, with 7 bases in between. The chain's CDR3 is CASSKGRNEQFF. The CDR3 DNA follows: TGTGCCAGTAGTAAGGGTCGCAATGAGCAGTTCTTC. The variable domain in full, with the rest retrieved from reference TRBV19 and TRBJ2-1, is DGGITQSPKYLFRKEGQNVTLSCEQNLNHDAMYWYRQDPGQGLRLIYYSQIVNDFQKGDIAEGYSVSREKKESFPLTVTSAQKNPTAFYLCASSKGRNEQFFGPGTRLTVL.

This clone has only a few counts. The chain combines TRBV7-2 with TRBJ2-7; no clear D. V lost 5 bases and J 3 bases, leaving 17 bases between the germline ends. Germline V gives CDR1 SGHTA, CDR2 FQGNSA. This CDR3 has 15 residues. DNA of the CDR3: TGTGCCAGCAGCCTGATGACCAGCGTAGTCTACGAGCAGTACTTC. Amino acids: CASSLMTSVVYEQYF.

This clone was seen only a few times. The CDR3 sequence: CASSRDFGRSYNEQFF. The CDR3 coding sequence is TGTGCCAGCAGCCGGGACTTCGGTCGCTCCTACAATGAGCAGTTCTTC. The rearrangement links TRBV16 to TRBJ2-1; possible D gene TRBD2, 6 bases. CDR3 length: 16 amino acids. Per the germline V gene, CDR1 is KGHSY and CDR2 is FQNENV. Trimming shortened V by 4 bases and J by 0 bases, and 13 bases separated the two germline ends.

This clone was counted a few times. This chain uses TRBV25-1 with TRBJ2-3; 7 nucleotides line up with TRBD2. J was trimmed by 9 bases and V by 6 bases; bases with no gene match: 12. Germline loops: CDR1 MGHDK, CDR2 SYGVNS. The CDR3 runs to 14 residues. The CDR3 bases are TGTGCCAGCAGCCTGAAGGTGGGGGAGGGCACGCAGTATTTT. This translates into CASSLKVGEGTQYF.